The sequence of this TCR beta chain was determined in a study of technical replicates of blood from a few donors. This table comes from immunoSEQ multiplex PCR, and its TCRdb copy is limited to in-frame clones, with some not included. This sample has around 76,000 clones; roughly 90% occur once, and the top ten carry roughly 0.39%. With 3 bases removed from V and 2 bases from J, the gap between germline ends came to 13 bases. The CDR3 has 15 residues. The germline V gene has CDR1 SGHVS and CDR2 FNYEAQ. The specimen was T cells isolated from PBMCs. The clonotype was recovered from a human donor in good health. V is TRBV7-6 and J is TRBJ1-2, with unresolved D. DNA of the CDR3: TGTGCCAGCAGCTTTACGGAAGACTCAAACTATGGCTACACCTTC. This translates into CASSFTEDSNYGYTF.